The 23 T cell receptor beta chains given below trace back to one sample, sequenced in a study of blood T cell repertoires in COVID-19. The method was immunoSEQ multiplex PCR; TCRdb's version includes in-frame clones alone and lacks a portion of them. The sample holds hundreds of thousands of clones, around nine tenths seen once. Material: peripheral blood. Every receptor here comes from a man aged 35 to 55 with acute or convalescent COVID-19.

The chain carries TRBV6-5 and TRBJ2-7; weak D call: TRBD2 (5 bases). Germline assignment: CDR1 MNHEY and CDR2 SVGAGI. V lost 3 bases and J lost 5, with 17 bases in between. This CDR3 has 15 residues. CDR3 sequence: CASSYPGVGMNEQYF. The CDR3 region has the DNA TGTGCCAGCAGTTATCCCGGGGTAGGGATGAACGAGCAGTACTTC.

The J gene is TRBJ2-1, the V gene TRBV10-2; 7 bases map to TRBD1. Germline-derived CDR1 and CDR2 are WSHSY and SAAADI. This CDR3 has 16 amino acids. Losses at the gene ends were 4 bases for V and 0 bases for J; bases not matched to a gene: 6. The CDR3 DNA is TGCGCCAGCAGTGGGAAGACAGGGAGCTCCTACAATGAGCAGTTCTTC. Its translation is CASSGKTGSSYNEQFF.

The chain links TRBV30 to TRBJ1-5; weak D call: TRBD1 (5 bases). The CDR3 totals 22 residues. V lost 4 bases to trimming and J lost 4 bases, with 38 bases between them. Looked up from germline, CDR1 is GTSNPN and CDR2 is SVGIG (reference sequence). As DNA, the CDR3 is TGTGCCTGGACCTTCCCTTCCCTGGGGGTGGTCTCGGACCCGGCGGGGAATCAGCCCCAGCATTTT. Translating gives CAWTFPSLGVVSDPAGNQPQHF.

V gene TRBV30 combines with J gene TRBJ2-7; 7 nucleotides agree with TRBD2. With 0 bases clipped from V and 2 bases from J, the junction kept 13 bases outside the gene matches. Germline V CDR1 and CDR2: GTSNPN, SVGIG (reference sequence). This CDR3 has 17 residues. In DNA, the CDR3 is TGTGCCTGGAGTGTAGAGTGGCAGGGAGGGCTGACCTACGAGCAGTACTTC. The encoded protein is CAWSVEWQGGLTYEQYF.

CDR3 loop: CASSTAGQGDYGYTF. DNA for the CDR3: TGTGCCAGTAGTACCGCGGGACAGGGAGACTATGGCTACACCTTC. The chain couples TRBV19 to TRBJ1-2, with 9 bases matching TRBD1. The CDR3 extends over 15 amino acids. The V segment lost 4 bases and the J segment 3 bases; nucleotides outside the gene matches: 6. Looked up from germline, CDR1 is LNHDA and CDR2 is SQIVND (reference sequence).

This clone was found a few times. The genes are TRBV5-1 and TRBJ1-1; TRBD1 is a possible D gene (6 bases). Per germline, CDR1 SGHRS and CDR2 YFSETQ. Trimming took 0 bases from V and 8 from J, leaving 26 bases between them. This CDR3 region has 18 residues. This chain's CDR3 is CASSLAGRVGTPPPEAFF. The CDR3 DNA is TGCGCCAGCAGCTTGGCCGGAAGAGTAGGGACACCCCCTCCGGAAGCTTTCTTT.

CDR3 DNA sequence: TGCAGCGTTGAGGGAACTAGCGACCCCGGGGAGCTGTTTTTT. Translation: CSVEGTSDPGELFF. This rearrangement joins TRBV29-1 to TRBJ2-2; 7 bases agree with TRBD2. After removal of 3 bases from V and 6 bases from J, the junction contained 7 bases not matched to a gene. The CDR3 loop spans 14 amino acids. The germline gives CDR1 SQVTM, CDR2 ANQGSEA.

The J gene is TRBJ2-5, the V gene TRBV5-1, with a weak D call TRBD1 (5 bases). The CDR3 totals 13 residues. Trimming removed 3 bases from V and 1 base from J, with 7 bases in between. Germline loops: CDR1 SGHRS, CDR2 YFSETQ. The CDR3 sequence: CASSSTVQETQYF. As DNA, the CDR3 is TGCGCCAGCAGCTCGACAGTCCAAGAGACCCAGTACTTC. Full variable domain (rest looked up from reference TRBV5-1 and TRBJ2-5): KAGVTQTPRYLIKTRGQQVTLSCSPISGHRSVSWYQQTPGQGLQFLFEYFSETQRNKGNFPGRFSGRQFSNSRSEMNVSTLELGDSALYLCASSSTVQETQYFGPGTRLLVL.

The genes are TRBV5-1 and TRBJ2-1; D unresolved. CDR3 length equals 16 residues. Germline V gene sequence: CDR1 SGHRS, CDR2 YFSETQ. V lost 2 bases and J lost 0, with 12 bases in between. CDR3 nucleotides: TGCGCCAGCAGCTTCGTTCCGCCTAGCTCCTACAATGAGCAGTTCTTC. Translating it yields CASSFVPPSSYNEQFF.

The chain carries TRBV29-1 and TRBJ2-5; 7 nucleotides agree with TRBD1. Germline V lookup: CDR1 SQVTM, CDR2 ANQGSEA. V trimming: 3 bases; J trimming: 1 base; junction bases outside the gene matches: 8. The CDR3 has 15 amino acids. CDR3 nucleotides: TGCAGCGTTGAGGGGACAGAGTCTGGCCAAGAGACCCAGTACTTC. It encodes CSVEGTESGQETQYF.

This CDR3 reads CAWSGTLGYEQYF. The CDR3 DNA follows: TGTGCCTGGAGTGGGACTCTGGGGTACGAGCAGTACTTC. This rearrangement joins TRBV30 to TRBJ2-7; D is perhaps TRBD2 (5 bases). Between the trimmed V and J ends, which lost 1 base and 4 bases, there was a span of 11 bases. Germline V CDR1 and CDR2: GTSNPN, SVGIG (reference sequence). The CDR3 length is 13 residues. Looking up the rest from reference TRBV30 and TRBJ2-7 gives the full variable domain: SQTIHQWPATLVQPVGSPLSLECTVEGTSNPNLYWYRQAAGRGLQLLFYSVGIGQISSEVPQNLSASRPQDRQFILSSKKLLLSDSGFYLCAWSGTLGYEQYFGPGTRLTVT.

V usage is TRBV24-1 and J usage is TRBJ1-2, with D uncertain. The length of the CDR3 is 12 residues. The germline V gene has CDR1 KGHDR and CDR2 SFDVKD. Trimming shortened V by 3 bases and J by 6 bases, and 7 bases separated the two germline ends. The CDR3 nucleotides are TGTGCCACCAGTGATAGCGGGCATGGCTACACCTTC. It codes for CATSDSGHGYTF.

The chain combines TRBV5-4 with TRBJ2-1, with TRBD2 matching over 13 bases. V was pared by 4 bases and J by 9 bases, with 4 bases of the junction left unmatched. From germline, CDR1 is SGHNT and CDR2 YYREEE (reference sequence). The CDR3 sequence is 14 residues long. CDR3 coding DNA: TGTGCCAGCAGCACGGGACTAGCGGGATTTGAGCAGTTCTTC. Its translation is CASSTGLAGFEQFF.

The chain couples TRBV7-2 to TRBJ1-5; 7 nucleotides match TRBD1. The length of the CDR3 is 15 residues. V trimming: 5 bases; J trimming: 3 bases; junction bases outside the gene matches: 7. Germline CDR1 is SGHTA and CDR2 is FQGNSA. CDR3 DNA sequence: TGTGCCAGCAGCGGATGGGACAGCTTCAATCAGCCCCAGCATTTT. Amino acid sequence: CASSGWDSFNQPQHF.

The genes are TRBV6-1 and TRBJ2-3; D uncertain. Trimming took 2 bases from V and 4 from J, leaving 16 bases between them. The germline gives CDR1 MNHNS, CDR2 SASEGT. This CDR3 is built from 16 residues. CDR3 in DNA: TGTGCCAGCAGTGAAATGCGTGACTTGAGCGCAGATACGCAGTATTTT. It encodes CASSEMRDLSADTQYF.

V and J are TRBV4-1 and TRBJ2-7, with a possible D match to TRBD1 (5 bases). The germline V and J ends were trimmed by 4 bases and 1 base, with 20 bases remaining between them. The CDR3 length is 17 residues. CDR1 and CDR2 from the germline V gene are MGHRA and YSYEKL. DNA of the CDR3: TGCGCCAGCAGCCGACTGGGGCAGTCTCTTGGGTCCTACGAGCAGTACTTC. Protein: CASSRLGQSLGSYEQYF.

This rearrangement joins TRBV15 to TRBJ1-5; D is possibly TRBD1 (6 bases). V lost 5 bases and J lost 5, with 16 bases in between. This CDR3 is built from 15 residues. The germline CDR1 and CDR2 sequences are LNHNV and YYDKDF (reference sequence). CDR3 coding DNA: TGTGCCACCAGCCCGCAGGGGCGGTACGATCAGCCCCAGCATTTT. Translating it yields CATSPQGRYDQPQHF.

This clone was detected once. The DNA of the CDR3 is TGTGCCAGTAGTATGAACAGGGGCTCGAACACCGGGGAGCTGTTTTTT. Its translation: CASSMNRGSNTGELFF. This sequence joins TRBV19 and TRBJ2-2; 7 positions match TRBD1. V dropped 3 bases and J dropped 0; count of bases not matched to a gene: 4. The germline V gene has CDR1 LNHDA and CDR2 SQIVND (reference sequence). This CDR3 is 16 amino acids long.

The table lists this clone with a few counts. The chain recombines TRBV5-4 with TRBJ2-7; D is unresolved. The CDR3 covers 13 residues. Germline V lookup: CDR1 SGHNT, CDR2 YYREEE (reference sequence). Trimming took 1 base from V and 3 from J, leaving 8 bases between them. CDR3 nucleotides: TGTGCCAGCAGCTTGTATACCGGCTACGAGCAGTACTTC. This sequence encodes CASSLYTGYEQYF.

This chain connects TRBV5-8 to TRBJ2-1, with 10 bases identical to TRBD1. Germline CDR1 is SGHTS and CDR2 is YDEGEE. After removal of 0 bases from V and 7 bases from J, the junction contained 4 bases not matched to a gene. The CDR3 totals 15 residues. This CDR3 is CASSLAWTGGNEQFF. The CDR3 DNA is TGTGCCAGCAGCTTGGCCTGGACAGGGGGGAATGAGCAGTTCTTC.

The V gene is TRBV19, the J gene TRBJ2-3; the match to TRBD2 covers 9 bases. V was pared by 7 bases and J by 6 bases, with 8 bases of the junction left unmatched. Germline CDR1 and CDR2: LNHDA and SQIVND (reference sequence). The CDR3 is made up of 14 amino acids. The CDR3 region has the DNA TGTGCCAGTATGAGGCGGGAGGGCCGCGATACGCAGTATTTT. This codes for CASMRREGRDTQYF.

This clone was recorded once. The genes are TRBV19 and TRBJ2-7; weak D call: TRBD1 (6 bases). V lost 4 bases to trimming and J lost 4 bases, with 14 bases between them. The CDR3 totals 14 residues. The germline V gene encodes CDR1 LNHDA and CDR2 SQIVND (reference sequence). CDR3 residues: CASSTQGSGYEQYF. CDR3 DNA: TGTGCCAGTAGTACTCAGGGGTCAGGGTACGAGCAGTACTTC.

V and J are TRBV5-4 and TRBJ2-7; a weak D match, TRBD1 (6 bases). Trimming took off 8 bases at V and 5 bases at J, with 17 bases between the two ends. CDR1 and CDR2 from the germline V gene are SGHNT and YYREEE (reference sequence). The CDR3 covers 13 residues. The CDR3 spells CASRLRGSDEQYF. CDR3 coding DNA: TGTGCCAGTAGACTCAGGGGTAGCGACGAGCAGTACTTC.